These T cell receptor beta chains were read from a single sample in a study of blood T cells in healthy people across ages. One entry per CDR3 protein, called by TCRdb with MiXCR from the 5' RACE reads. The sample lists about 810,000 distinct CDR3 sequences, around 36% occurring once. The sample consisted of blood. The origin of the receptors is a man between 18 and 29 years old in good health. Each CDR3 is given without its conserved first and last residue.

>TRBJ2-7|TRBV19|12
ASSPFRGSYEQY
>TRBJ2-5|TRBV20-1|12
SARDPREGETQY
>TRBJ2-7|TRBV5-6|12
ASSSRRTDYEQY
>TRBJ1-2|TRBV5-5|12
ASSSGVGGYGYT
>TRBJ1-1|TRBV4-1|13
ASSQVEGGGTEAF
>TRBJ1-4|TRBV5-5|11
ASSEGRAEKLF
>TRBJ1-2|TRBV4-1|13
ASSQVVTGSYGYT
>TRBJ2-7|TRBV20-1|9
SATGLLEQY
>TRBJ2-7|TRBV7-3|13
ASSLIGGSCNEQY
>TRBJ2-5|TRBV12-3/TRBV12-4|13
ASSLDVYGKETQY
>TRBJ2-1|TRBV4-3|13
ASSQEDTGYNEQF
>TRBJ2-7|TRBV4-1|13
ASSQNRDRGYEQY
>TRBJ1-2|TRBV12-3/TRBV12-4|11
ASSFTGPYGYT
>TRBJ2-4|TRBV12-3/TRBV12-4|10
ASSRGVNIQY
>TRBJ1-4|TRBV4-3|13
ASSQVSATNEKLF
>TRBJ1-1|TRBV10-3|11
AIRGVVADEAF
>TRBJ2-7|TRBV12-5|11
ASGLPTAEQQY
>TRBJ2-3|TRBV20-1|13
SASVMGKSTDTQY
>TRBJ2-5|TRBV7-2|15
ASSLQGGAAGEETQY
>TRBJ2-3|TRBV6-2/TRBV6-3|12
ASSFAEIPDTQY
>TRBJ2-5|TRBV2|8
AAGSGEQY
>TRBJ1-2|TRBV6-1|13
ASSEVGERNYGYT
>TRBJ2-3|TRBV12-3/TRBV12-4|10
ASSTREDVQY
>TRBJ1-5|TRBV20-1|12
SAQIGGVNQPQH
>TRBJ1-2|TRBV15|11
ATSTDRAGGYT
>TRBJ2-4|TRBV5-6|9
ASSSSGIQY
>TRBJ1-4|TRBV25-1|14
ASSEYGSATNEKLF
>.|TRBV7-2|14
ASSLGVGGKAYEQY
>TRBJ1-5|TRBV7-2|13
ASSRGQGVNQPQH
>TRBJ2-5|TRBV12-3/TRBV12-4|13
ASSSGQGTNNEQY